This TCR beta chain was retrieved from a study of blood T cell repertoires in COVID-19 (dated by TCRdb to the early 2020s). In the study overall: Samples covering the acute and convalescent phases of COVID-19 were provided by collaborators in the United States, Italy and Spain. The prospective study material was composed of cDNA or gDNA derived from T cells, B-cell-depleted T cells, or PBMCs. The samples were drawn from the first 160 participants of the ongoing ImmuneRACE study and from some 1,300 subjects provided by 6 global collaborators. Where available, HLA class I and class II types were obtained from metadata supplied by the sample provider rather than from assay-based typing. The repertoires were released in a freely available public database meant as a resource for research on the immune response to SARS-CoV-2. A de-identified subject ID, COVID-19 status, age in years and sex were almost always included in the sample metadata. The dataset comprised deeply sampled blood TCRbeta repertoires from subjects exposed to, actively infected with, or recovered from COVID-19. Study-wide conclusions, independent of this receptor: How much clinical and demographic metadata was included differed by source and by participant, and the metadata was provided uncurated.

TCRbeta CDR3 regions were amplified from genomic DNA by means of the immunoSEQ Assay, a bias-controlled multiplex PCR. On the authors' methods: Within the assay, amplification of reference gene primers was used to estimate how many nucleated cells each sample contained. To quantify the absolute abundance of each unique TCRbeta CDR3 rearrangement, sequence reads were collapsed and filtered. Productive Simpson clonality was computed per sample as the square root of Simpson's diversity index over productive rearrangements. TCRdb's version of the immuneACCESS table is confined to in-frame rearrangements and falls short of the full clone set. An unresolved V gene accounts for under half of the shortfall where checked; the remainder is of unknown origin. V, J and clone size reflect that table, while D and trimming were determined from the DNA. The sample has about 60,000 clones on record, roughly 89% of them singletons. The ten most abundant clones make up about 13% of the sample.

The CDR3 runs 13 residues from the cysteine to the phenylalanine. Only the CDR3 portion is preserved as DNA: 39 bases, with reading frame beginning at the first base. Clipping removes 5 bases from V and 6 bases from J, with 7 as the unmatched junction base count. Sequences SGHRS (CDR1) and YFSETQ (CDR2) are obtained from the germline V gene. Note on this clone: This receptor's antigen is unknown. The record has no base qualities; no much larger clone is one base away.

The collaborating institutions used their own protocols to collect whole blood in K2EDTA tubes. For TCRbeta analysis, collaborators shipped samples in one of three forms: frozen whole blood, isolated PBMCs, or DNA extracted from either of those sample types. The sample taken for sequencing was peripheral blood. The receptor's source is a man in his fifties or sixties with active COVID-19. The sequence is built from TRBV5-1 and TRBJ2-7; 8 central nucleotides agree with TRBD1. The DNA sequence reads TGCGCCAGCAGACCGGACAGGGTAGGCGAGCAGTACTTC. Translated, this is CASRPDRVGEQYF.